This TCR beta chain was obtained from a study of shared clonotypes between healthy human individuals. Investigators spread the genomic DNA of each subset evenly over several immunoSEQ plates. Original processing methods: ImmunoSEQ only sent back junction sequences with no quality scores, so filtering was done differently. Some clones are missing from TCRdb's copy, which holds only in-frame ones; the method was immunoSEQ multiplex PCR. That table gives V, J and clone size, and the DNA gave D and trimming. The sample has about 2.4 million clones; over 85% are singletons. Study-wide findings and caveats: Having only a few donors restricted how much genetic and exposure-history diversity was captured. As a rule, naive subsets had a larger estimated richness than memory subsets.

With 7 bases removed from V and 2 bases from J, the gap between germline ends came to 15 bases. This CDR3 has 14 amino acids. Germline V gene lookup returns CDR1 SGHVS and CDR2 FQNEAQ. As for this clone: Its specificity is unknown.

V and J are TRBV7-8 and TRBJ2-7, with a weak D call TRBD2 (5 bases). This receptor was obtained from a young man in good health. Some clones in this sample may be carry-over from other donors' samples. The sequenced sample consisted of naive CD4+ T cells from PBMCs. Subset reported: CD45RA+ positively selected. The CDR3 is CASIPAGIAYEQYF. In nucleotides, the CDR3 is TGTGCCAGCATCCCCGCCGGGATTGCCTACGAGCAGTACTTC.